Following are 11 T cell receptor beta chains from one sample sequenced in a study of T-cell reconstitution after alpha-beta-depleted transplantation in children. Researchers prepared the TCRbeta library using unique molecular identifiers, the study reports. TCRdb ran MiXCR on the PCR reads and lists one entry per CDR3 protein. The sample holds 200,000 to 250,000 distinct CDR3 sequences, about 24% seen once. Source: PBMCs, mostly from graft donor cells, taken 360 days after TCRalphabeta/CD19-depleted stem cell transplant. The receptors derive from a female patient younger than 10 who had a stem cell transplant for congenital amegakaryocytic thrombocytopenia, so the T cells may come from the graft donor.

This clonotype was counted between two and nine times. The chain has TRBV5-1 and TRBJ1-2; tentatively, D is TRBD1 (5 bases). Germline V CDR1 and CDR2: SGHRS, YFSETQ. The CDR3 spans 13 residues. The V and J ends lost 3 bases and 3 bases respectively, with 9 bases between them. For the CDR3, the DNA is TGCGCCAGCAGCTCCGGGACGGACTATGGCTACACCTTC. Residues: CASSSGTDYGYTF.

This chain links TRBV28 with TRBJ2-7; D is uncertain. CDR3 length: 14 amino acids. V lost 6 bases to trimming and J lost 7 bases, with 19 bases between them. The germline gives CDR1 MDHEN, CDR2 SYDVKM. CDR3 loop: CASSKPGRVGEQYF. The CDR3 nucleotides are TGTGCCAGCAGCAAACCCGGCCGGGTCGGGGAGCAGTACTTC.

This clonotype was seen more than once but under ten times. The rearrangement links TRBV4-1 to TRBJ2-1; TRBD1 might be the D (5 bases). The V end lost 0 bases, the J end lost 0 bases, and 15 bases lay between the germline ends. The CDR3 covers 18 residues. CDR1 and CDR2 from the germline V gene are MGHRA and YSYEKL. Written as DNA, the CDR3 is TGCGCCAGCAGCCAAGATTGGGCCAGGGTCAGCTCCTACAATGAGCAGTTCTTC. It is translated as CASSQDWARVSSYNEQFF.

The chain links TRBV7-8 to TRBJ2-1; D gene ambiguous. The V gene lost 4 bases and the J gene lost 9 bases, with 13 bases spanning the gap. The length of the CDR3 is 13 residues. Germline assignment: CDR1 SGHVS and CDR2 FQNEAQ. Written as DNA, the CDR3 is TGTGCCAGCAGCTCTCGACCTGCTGGTGAGCAGTTCTTC. Protein sequence: CASSSRPAGEQFF. Supplemented by reference TRBV7-8 and TRBJ2-1, the full variable domain reads GAGVSQSPRYKVAKRGQDVALRCDPISGHVSLFWYQQALGQGPEFLTYFQNEAQLDKSGLPSDRFFAERPEGSVSTLKIQRTQQEDSAVYLCASSSRPAGEQFFGPGTRLTVL.

In its sample, this clonotype was seen many times. The V call is TRBV29-1, the J call TRBJ2-7; D remains ambiguous. Germline V gene lookup returns CDR1 SQVTM and CDR2 ANQGSEA. Trimming removed 4 bases from V and 4 bases from J, with 11 bases in between. The CDR3 extends over 12 amino acids. As DNA, the CDR3 is TGCAGCGTTGGAGGTAGCCCTTACGAGCAGTACTTC. Translated, it gives CSVGGSPYEQYF.

This clonotype has only one observation. This chain joins TRBV19 and TRBJ2-3; D could derive from TRBD1 or TRBD2 (7 bases each). V lost 5 bases, J lost 2 bases, and 20 bases lay in between. CDR3 length: 17 amino acids. Germline V lookup: CDR1 LNHDA, CDR2 SQIVND (reference sequence). The CDR3 loop reads CASSPRGRGQNTDTQYF. The CDR3, as DNA: TGTGCCAGTAGTCCCCGGGGGAGGGGACAGAACACAGATACGCAGTATTTT.

The V call is TRBV20-1, the J call TRBJ2-7, with 7 bases identical to TRBD1. This CDR3 comprises 14 residues. Unmatched junction bases numbered 7, after V lost 1 base and J lost 4 bases. Germline V gene data show CDR1 as DFQATT and CDR2 as SNEGSKA (reference sequence). The CDR3 nucleotides are TGCAGTGCTAGAGGGACAGGAATAAGATACGAGCAGTACTTC. Its protein product is CSARGTGIRYEQYF.

V usage is TRBV4-3 and J usage is TRBJ2-7; D remains ambiguous. This CDR3 contains 13 residues. V was clipped by 1 base and J by 0 bases, with 4 bases between them. Germline lookup yields CDR1 LGHNA and CDR2 YSLEER. The CDR3 here is CASSQGASYEQYF. The CDR3 DNA reads as TGCGCCAGCAGCCAAGGTGCCTCCTACGAGCAGTACTTC.

This clonotype has a handful of counts. The J gene is TRBJ2-3, the V gene TRBV4-3; D not certain. The CDR3 extends over 14 amino acids. Trimming left V 0 bases short and J 3 bases short, with 7 bases between. The V gene's germline CDR1 is LGHNA and CDR2 YSLEER. The CDR3 coding sequence is TGCGCCAGCAGCCAAGACATCCAAACAGATACGCAGTATTTT. Translation: CASSQDIQTDTQYF.

This clonotype was seen a few times. V and J are TRBV20-1 and TRBJ2-3; 7 nucleotides agree with TRBD2. Germline V gives CDR1 DFQATT, CDR2 SNEGSKA (reference sequence). After removal of 5 bases from V and 0 bases from J, the junction contained 5 bases not matched to a gene. This CDR3 contains 14 residues. The CDR3 loop is CSAWEGLSTDTQYF. The CDR3 coding sequence is TGCAGTGCTTGGGAGGGCCTTAGCACAGATACGCAGTATTTT.

The genes are TRBV7-3 and TRBJ2-4; D is tentatively TRBD1 or TRBD2 (6 bases each). Germline V CDR1 and CDR2: SGHTA, FQGTGA. The CDR3 has 16 residues. V was cut by 2 bases and J by 0 bases, with 11 bases left in between. Written as DNA, the CDR3 is TGTGCCAGCAGCTTATCTGGGGGGCTAGCCAAAAACATTCAGTACTTC. Protein: CASSLSGGLAKNIQYF.